These 16 T cell receptor beta chains originate from one sample sequenced in a study of post-analysis software for immune sequencing data. Study outcomes and limitations: Patients showed TRBV5-6, TRBV5-1 and TRBV20-1 among five TRBV segments more frequent than in controls.

Their specific antigens are unknown. The authors incorporated unique molecular identifiers into the TCR beta cDNA libraries. TCRdb itself ran the PCR reads through MiXCR, one entry per CDR3 protein. Altogether fewer than 600,000 distinct CDR3 sequences are present, roughly 46% being singletons, with the ten largest covering about 12%. Sequencing was done on a sample of blood. The receptors here all came from a girl aged 10 to 17 with multiple sclerosis.

This clonotype was found a few times. This chain uses TRBV29-1 with TRBJ2-2, with TRBD2 matching over 14 bases. After removal of 0 bases from V and 6 bases from J, the junction contained 12 bases not matched to a gene. Per germline, CDR1 SQVTM and CDR2 ANQGSEA. This CDR3 comprises 19 residues. The CDR3 sequence: CSVEDSLTSGRADSGELFF. The CDR3 DNA follows: TGCAGCGTTGAAGACTCCTTGACTAGCGGGAGGGCCGACTCCGGGGAGCTGTTTTTT.

This clonotype has just a few counts. The CDR3 DNA reads TGTGCCAGCAGTTTAGTACAGGCTAGCACAGATACGCAGTATTTT. Amino acids: CASSLVQASTDTQYF. The chain uses TRBV28 and TRBJ2-3; tentative D call: TRBD1 (5 bases). The CDR3 has 15 amino acids. Trimming shortened V by 2 bases and J by 0 bases, and 9 bases separated the two germline ends. Germline lookup yields CDR1 MDHEN and CDR2 SYDVKM.

V and J are TRBV7-2 and TRBJ2-1; D is perhaps TRBD2 (5 bases). Trimming pared 1 base from V and 3 bases from J, leaving 13 bases between. The germline V gene has CDR1 SGHTA and CDR2 FQGNSA. The CDR3 totals 16 residues. The CDR3 coding sequence is TGTGCCAGCAGCTTAGATAGCCTAGCAAGCTACAATGAGCAGTTCTTC. Its translation is CASSLDSLASYNEQFF.

This chain uses TRBV30 with TRBJ2-1, with TRBD2 matching 7 bases. From germline, CDR1 is GTSNPN and CDR2 SVGIG (reference sequence). The V segment lost 2 bases and the J segment 0 bases; nucleotides outside the gene matches: 4. The CDR3 length is 15 residues. The CDR3 sequence is CAWSQSGNSYNEQFF. The CDR3 nucleotides read TGTGCCTGGAGTCAGAGCGGGAACTCCTACAATGAGCAGTTCTTC.

There are many counts of this clonotype. The chain couples TRBV18 to TRBJ2-5; D remains unclear. The V end lost 8 bases, the J end lost 5 bases, and 12 bases lay between the germline ends. Germline V lookup: CDR1 KGHSH, CDR2 LQKENI. This CDR3 spans 12 amino acids. CDR3 sequence reads: CASTQNEETQYF. CDR3 nucleotide sequence: TGTGCCAGCACGCAAAACGAGGAGACCCAGTACTTC. The full variable domain, completed using reference TRBV18 and TRBJ2-5, is NAGVMQNPRHLVRRRGQEARLRCSPMKGHSHVYWYRQLPEEGLKFMVYLQKENIIDESGMPKERFSAEFPKEGPSILRIQQVVRGDSAAYFCASTQNEETQYFGPGTRLLVL.

The rearrangement links TRBV7-9 to TRBJ2-6; 9 bases fit TRBD1. The germline gives CDR1 SEHNR, CDR2 FQNEAQ (reference sequence). The length of the CDR3 is 18 residues. With V trimmed by 5 bases and J by 2 bases, 10 bases remained unmatched. The CDR3 region is CASSPRTGEFAGANVLTF. The CDR3 DNA reads as TGTGCCAGCAGCCCACGGACAGGGGAGTTCGCTGGGGCCAACGTCCTGACTTTC.

The rearrangement joins TRBV15 to TRBJ1-2; TRBD1 aligns across 8 bases. The CDR3 loop spans 16 amino acids. V was pared by 0 bases and J by 8 bases, with 11 bases of the junction left unmatched. Germline V gives CDR1 LNHNV, CDR2 YYDKDF (reference sequence). The CDR3 spells CATSRDRGADREGYTF. In nucleotides, the CDR3 is TGTGCCACCAGCAGAGATCGGGGTGCGGACAGGGAGGGCTACACCTTC.

The chain combines TRBV20-1 with TRBJ2-4; D might be TRBD1 or TRBD2, each matching 5 bases. The tail of the sequence fits TRBJ2-7 better, so the J call may be wrong. Germline V lookup: CDR1 DFQATT, CDR2 SNEGSKA (reference sequence). This CDR3 is 11 amino acids long. This CDR3 reads CSVIEGYEQYF. As DNA, the CDR3 is TGCAGTGTTATCGAGGGGTACGAGCAGTACTTC.

The CDR3 is CASSLQGVYEQYF. The CDR3 DNA reads as TGTGCCAGCAGTTTACAGGGTGTCTACGAGCAGTACTTC. The V gene is TRBV27, the J gene TRBJ2-7, with D possibly matching TRBD1 (5 bases). The CDR3 is made up of 13 amino acids. Between the trimmed V and J ends, which lost 2 bases and 3 bases, there was a span of 8 bases. CDR1 is MNHEY, CDR2 SMNVEV, per germline (reference sequence).

The J gene is TRBJ1-2, the V gene TRBV7-9; possible D gene TRBD1, 6 bases. The CDR3 has 14 residues. With 4 bases removed from V and 5 bases from J, the gap between germline ends came to 14 bases. Germline V CDR1 and CDR2: SEHNR, FQNEAQ (reference sequence). The CDR3, as DNA: TGTGCCAGCAGCTCTCCACAGGGATGGTATGGCTACACCTTC. Its protein is CASSSPQGWYGYTF.

The rearrangement joins TRBV7-9 to TRBJ1-1; D not certain. The CDR3 has 13 residues. V lost 5 bases and J 2 bases, leaving 9 bases between the germline ends. Germline V gene sequence: CDR1 SEHNR, CDR2 FQNEAQ (reference sequence). CDR3 sequence reads: CASSKRQNTEAFF. The CDR3, as DNA: TGTGCCAGCAGCAAACGACAAAACACTGAAGCTTTCTTT.

The chain has TRBV28 and TRBJ2-7, with D perhaps TRBD1 (6 bases). Trimming pared 6 bases from V and 3 bases from J, leaving 12 bases between. The CDR3 has 13 residues. Germline V gene sequence: CDR1 MDHEN, CDR2 SYDVKM. CDR3 loop: CASRASGDYEQYF. In DNA, the CDR3 is TGTGCCAGCAGAGCTTCAGGGGACTACGAGCAGTACTTC.

This clonotype turned up a few times. The rearrangement links TRBV7-2 to TRBJ2-5; TRBD1 agrees at 8 bases. The V gene end was trimmed by 3 bases and the J gene end by 4 bases; junction bases not matched to a gene: 4. The germline V gene encodes CDR1 SGHTA and CDR2 FQGNSA. The CDR3 is made up of 14 amino acids. The CDR3 here is CASSFRDRPETQYF. The CDR3 region has the DNA TGTGCCAGCAGCTTCAGGGACAGGCCAGAGACCCAGTACTTC.

This chain uses TRBV25-1 with TRBJ2-5, with D uncertain. This CDR3 contains 13 residues. Germline loops: CDR1 MGHDK, CDR2 SYGVNS. V lost 1 base and J lost 5, with 8 bases in between. CDR3 sequence: CASSEWNDETQYF. In DNA, the CDR3 is TGTGCCAGCAGTGAATGGAACGATGAGACCCAGTACTTC.

The chain recombines TRBV20-1 with TRBJ2-1; the D is unclear. Germline CDR1 and CDR2: DFQATT and SNEGSKA (reference sequence). Trimming left V 1 base short and J 0 bases short, with 13 bases between. This CDR3 region has 16 residues. CDR3 in DNA: TGCAGTGCTAGAGGAATCCACTCAAGCTCCTACAATGAGCAGTTCTTC. Its protein is CSARGIHSSSYNEQFF.

This clonotype was seen a few times. This chain joins TRBV9 and TRBJ1-1; no clear D. Germline V gene data show CDR1 as SGDLS and CDR2 as YYNGEE. V was pared by 2 bases and J by 5 bases, with 13 bases between. The CDR3 consists of 14 residues. CDR3 coding DNA: TGTGCCAGCAGCGTGGTCGCGGCGCGGACTGAAGCTTTCTTT. Translation gives CASSVVAARTEAFF.